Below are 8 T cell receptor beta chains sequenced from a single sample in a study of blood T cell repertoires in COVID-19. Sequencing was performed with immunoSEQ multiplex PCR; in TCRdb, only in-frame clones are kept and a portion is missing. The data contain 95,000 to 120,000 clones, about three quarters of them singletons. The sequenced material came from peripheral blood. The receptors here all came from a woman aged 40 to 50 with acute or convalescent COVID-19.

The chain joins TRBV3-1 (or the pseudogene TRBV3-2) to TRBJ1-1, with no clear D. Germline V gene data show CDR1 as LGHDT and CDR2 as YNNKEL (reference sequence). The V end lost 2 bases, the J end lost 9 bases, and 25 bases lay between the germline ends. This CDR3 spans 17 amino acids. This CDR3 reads CASSQNGLSGRGGKAFF. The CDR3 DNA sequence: TGTGCCAGCAGCCAAAATGGGCTATCCGGTCGGGGTGGGAAAGCTTTCTTT.

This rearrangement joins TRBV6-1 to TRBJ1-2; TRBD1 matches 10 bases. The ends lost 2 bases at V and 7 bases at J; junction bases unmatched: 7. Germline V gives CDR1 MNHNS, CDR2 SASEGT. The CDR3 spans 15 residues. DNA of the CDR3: TGTGCCAGCAGTGAAATACTGGGACAGGGGCCTGGCTACACCTTC. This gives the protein CASSEILGQGPGYTF.

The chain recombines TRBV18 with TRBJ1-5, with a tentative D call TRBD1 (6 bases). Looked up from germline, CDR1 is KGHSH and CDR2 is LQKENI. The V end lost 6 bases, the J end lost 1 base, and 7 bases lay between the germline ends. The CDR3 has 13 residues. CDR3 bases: TGTGCCAGCTCCGGACAGAGCAATCAGCCCCAGCATTTT. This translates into CASSGQSNQPQHF.

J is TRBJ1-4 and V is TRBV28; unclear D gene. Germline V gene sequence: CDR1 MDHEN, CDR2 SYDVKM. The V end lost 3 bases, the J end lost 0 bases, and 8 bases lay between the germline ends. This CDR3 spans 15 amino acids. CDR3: CASSFAAATNEKLFF. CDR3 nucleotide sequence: TGTGCCAGCAGTTTCGCGGCTGCAACTAATGAAAAACTGTTTTTT.

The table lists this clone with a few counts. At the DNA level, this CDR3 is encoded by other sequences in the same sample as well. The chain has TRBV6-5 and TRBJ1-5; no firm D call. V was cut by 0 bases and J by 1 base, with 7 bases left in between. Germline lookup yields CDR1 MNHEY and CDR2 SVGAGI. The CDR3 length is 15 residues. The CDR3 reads CASSYSIQSNQPQHF. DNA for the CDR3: TGTGCCAGCAGTTACTCGATTCAGAGCAATCAGCCCCAGCATTTT.

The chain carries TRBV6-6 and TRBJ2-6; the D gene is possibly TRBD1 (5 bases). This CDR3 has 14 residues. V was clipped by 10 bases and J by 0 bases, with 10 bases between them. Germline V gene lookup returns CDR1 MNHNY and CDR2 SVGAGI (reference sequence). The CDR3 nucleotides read TGTGCCACCACAGGATTCTCTGGGGCCAACGTCCTGACTTTC. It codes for CATTGFSGANVLTF.

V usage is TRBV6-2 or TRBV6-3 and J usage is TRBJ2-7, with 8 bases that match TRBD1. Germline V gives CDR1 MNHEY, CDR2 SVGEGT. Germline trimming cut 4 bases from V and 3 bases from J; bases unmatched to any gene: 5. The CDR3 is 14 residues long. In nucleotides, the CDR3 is TGTGCCAGCAGTTCAGGGGACAGGATCTACGAGCAGTACTTC. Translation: CASSSGDRIYEQYF.

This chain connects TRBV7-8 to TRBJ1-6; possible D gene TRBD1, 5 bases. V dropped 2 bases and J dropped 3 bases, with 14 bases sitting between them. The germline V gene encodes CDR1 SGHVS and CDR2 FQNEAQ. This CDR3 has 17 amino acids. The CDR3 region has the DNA TGTGCCAGCAGCTTATCCGGGGGAGTGGTCTATAATTCACCCCTCCACTTT. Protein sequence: CASSLSGGVVYNSPLHF.